This TCR beta chain was sequenced in a study of blood T cell repertoires in COVID-19. About the research overall: PBMCs, B-cell-depleted T cells, or T cells provided the cDNA or gDNA that made up the material.

Clinical histories supplied by participants themselves formed the basis of cohort assignment. Germline CDR1 and CDR2: SGHTA and FQGTGA. This CDR3 has 17 residues. Unmatched junction bases numbered 11, after V lost 4 bases and J lost 4 bases. Only in-frame clones appear in the TCRdb table, and some are missing; sequencing was by immunoSEQ multiplex PCR. The repertoire consists of 200,000 to 300,000 clones, with approximately 85% occurring once and the leading ten covering 8.5% to 9.5%. The chain links TRBV7-3 to TRBJ2-3, with 10 bases lining up with TRBD2. The receptor was derived from a woman between 50 and 59 years old with acute COVID-19. Sequencing was performed on PBMCs or T cells enriched from blood (not recorded which). CDR3: CASSSDLAGARADTQYF. In nucleotides, the CDR3 is TGTGCCAGCAGCTCCGATCTAGCGGGGGCTCGGGCAGATACGCAGTATTTT.